This note documents a single T cell receptor (beta chain) sequence. This specimen comes from a study of control samples from healthy donors and cancer patients. This CDR3 region has 15 residues. Germline V gene data show CDR1 as SEHNR and CDR2 as FQNEAQ (reference sequence). Deletions cut 11 bases from V and 5 bases from J, with 22 bases between. Clones were sequenced by immunoSEQ multiplex PCR, and TCRdb holds only the in-frame ones, with some missing. The data contain 70,000 to 100,000 clones, about 90% of them singletons. V and J are TRBV7-9 and TRBJ1-5, with D possibly TRBD1 on 5 matching bases. This clonotype was sampled from a woman aged 55 to 70 with head and neck cancer. The source material was PBMCs. The CDR3 loop is CAVGVQGRGDQPQHF. The DNA of the CDR3 is TGTGCCGTGGGTGTTCAGGGAAGGGGAGATCAGCCCCAGCATTTT.